The 32 T cell receptor beta chains presented below share a single source sample, sequenced in a study of T cell repertoires in cytomegalovirus infection. A single record per CDR3 protein comes from TCRdb applying MiXCR to the reads. This table has a few hundred thousand distinct CDR3 sequences, roughly 13% appearing once. Sequenced sample: PBMCs. Every receptor here comes from a human donor in good health (CMV status not recorded). Some clones in this sample may be carry-over from other donors' samples.

This clonotype was picked up a small number of times. The chain carries TRBV20-1 and TRBJ2-2; possibly TRBD1 for D (5 bases). Per the germline V gene, CDR1 is DFQATT and CDR2 is SNEGSKA (reference sequence). The CDR3 covers 14 residues. With 6 bases removed from V and 4 bases from J, the gap between germline ends came to 15 bases. The DNA of the CDR3 is TGCAGTGCATCGAGAGTACAGGCCACCGGGGAGCTGTTTTTT. This gives the protein CSASRVQATGELFF.

This clonotype was counted many times. This chain joins TRBV7-8 and TRBJ2-5; 8 nucleotides align to TRBD1. The CDR3 has 13 residues. V shed 4 bases and J 5 bases; nucleotides not matched to a gene: 3. CDR1 and CDR2 from the germline V gene are SGHVS and FQNEAQ. The CDR3 loop is CASSYRGMETQYF. CDR3 sequence (DNA): TGTGCCAGCAGCTACAGGGGGATGGAGACCCAGTACTTC.

There are many counts of this clonotype. The rearrangement uses TRBV6-1 and TRBJ1-1, with 9 nucleotides matching TRBD1. The CDR3 consists of 15 residues. Germline loops: CDR1 MNHNS, CDR2 SASEGT. With 8 bases clipped from V and 0 bases from J, the junction kept 7 bases outside the gene matches. CDR3 nucleotide sequence: TGTGCCAGCTGGAAGCGGGACAGGGTGAACACTGAAGCTTTCTTT. Its protein product is CASWKRDRVNTEAFF.

This clonotype was detected ten times or more. This chain joins TRBV6-1 and TRBJ2-3, with 14 bases lining up with TRBD2. Germline assignment: CDR1 MNHNS and CDR2 SASEGT. After removal of 11 bases from V and 0 bases from J, the junction contained 13 bases not matched to a gene. The CDR3 has 18 amino acids. The CDR3 DNA is TGTGCCTTGATGGTCTGGACTAGCGGGAGGAAAAGCACAGATACGCAGTATTTT. Translation: CALMVWTSGRKSTDTQYF.

A word on this clonotype: Without the conserved terminal phenylalanine or tryptophan, this CDR3 likely stems from a read error. J is TRBJ1-5 and V is TRBV7-2; D is unresolved. This CDR3 region has 12 residues. Germline CDR1 and CDR2: SGHTA and FQGNSA. Here the CDR3 reads CGSSFGPGTQHI. The CDR3 DNA follows: TGTGGCAGCAGCTTCGGACCGGGAACCCAGCATATT.

This clonotype came up many times. The chain couples TRBV5-4 to TRBJ2-3; D remains unclear. The germline gives CDR1 SGHNT, CDR2 YYREEE (reference sequence). CDR3 length equals 14 residues. The germline V and J ends were trimmed by 4 bases and 5 bases, with 14 bases remaining between them. As DNA, the CDR3 is TGTGCCAGCAGCCAAAGGACCACCAGAGATACGCAGTATTTT. It is translated as CASSQRTTRDTQYF.

This clonotype has ten or more counts. V gene TRBV12-3 or TRBV12-4 combines with J gene TRBJ1-3; no firm D call. Trimming removed 5 bases at V and 0 bases at J, with 5 bases between. The CDR3 is 13 amino acids. CDR3 loop: CASSPISGNTIYF. DNA of the CDR3: TGTGCCAGCAGTCCGATCTCTGGAAACACCATATATTTT.

This clonotype was counted a few times. The gene calls are TRBV20-1 and TRBJ2-7, with 10 bases fitting TRBD1. CDR1 is DFQATT and CDR2 is SNEGSKA in the germline V gene (reference sequence). There are 15 residues in the CDR3. J gave up 4 bases and V 6 bases, and 12 bases lay outside the gene matches. CDR3 bases: TGCAGTGCAACTCCGGGACAGGGGACCGGATACGAGCAGTACTTC. This gives the protein CSATPGQGTGYEQYF.

Only a few counts were recorded for this clonotype. The chain carries TRBV2 and TRBJ2-2; D gene uncertain. This CDR3 has 14 residues. V lost 4 bases and J lost 3, with 9 bases in between. Germline values: CDR1 SNHLY, CDR2 FYNNEI. The CDR3 region has the DNA TGTGCCAGCAGTGTTGACGTAGACACCGGGGAGCTGTTTTTT. Protein product: CASSVDVDTGELFF.

This clonotype occurred many times. The chain couples TRBV27 to TRBJ2-1, with 10 bases lining up with TRBD1. The length of the CDR3 is 20 residues. V shed 3 bases and J 1 base; nucleotides not matched to a gene: 15. Germline CDR1 is MNHEY and CDR2 is SMNVEV (reference sequence). CDR3 coding DNA: TGTGCCAGCAGTTTCGCGACAGGGGGCTTTAGCGGCTCTTCCTACAATGAGCAGTTCTTC. Its protein product is CASSFATGGFSGSSYNEQFF.

This clonotype was seen a few times. The chain combines TRBV10-2 with TRBJ1-5, with TRBD1 identical over 8 bases. The CDR3 sequence is 15 residues long. CDR1 WSHSY and CDR2 SAAADI come from the germline V gene. J gave up 5 bases and V 3 bases, and 6 bases lay outside the gene matches. The CDR3 loop reads CASSDPGGQDQPQHF. The CDR3 DNA reads TGCGCCAGCAGTGACCCGGGGGGACAGGATCAGCCCCAGCATTTT.

The chain uses TRBV19 and TRBJ1-5; D may be TRBD1 (5 bases). V shed 4 bases and J shed 5 bases, with 9 bases lying between them. CDR3 length equals 13 residues. Germline assignment: CDR1 LNHDA and CDR2 SQIVND (reference sequence). The CDR3 loop is CASSKDKDQPQHF. The CDR3 DNA is TGTGCCAGTAGTAAGGACAAGGATCAGCCCCAGCATTTT. Full variable domain (remainder filled in from reference TRBV19 and TRBJ1-5): DGGITQSPKYLFRKEGQNVTLSCEQNLNHDAMYWYRQDPGQGLRLIYYSQIVNDFQKGDIAEGYSVSREKKESFPLTVTSAQKNPTAFYLCASSKDKDQPQHFGDGTRLSIL.

CDR3 bases: TGTGCCAGCTCGAAAGACAGGGTTGACACCGGGGAGCTGTTTTTT. The encoded protein is CASSKDRVDTGELFF. The J gene is TRBJ2-2, the V gene TRBV18, with 7 nucleotides matching TRBD1. The junction had 7 bases not matched to a gene; V was cut back by 6 bases and J by 3 bases. Germline V CDR1 and CDR2: KGHSH, LQKENI. The CDR3 is made up of 15 amino acids.

The sample holds many counts of this clonotype. V is TRBV7-2 and J is TRBJ1-6; D ambiguous. V dropped 4 bases and J dropped 9 bases, with 13 bases sitting between them. CDR1 and CDR2 (germline): SGHTA, FQGNSA. This CDR3 has 14 residues. This chain's CDR3 is CASSSPQRGSPLHF. The CDR3 region has the DNA TGTGCCAGCAGCTCTCCCCAGAGAGGTTCACCCCTCCACTTT.

The rearrangement uses TRBV29-1 and TRBJ2-1; either TRBD1 or TRBD2 may fit D (5 bases each). The germline gives CDR1 SQVTM, CDR2 ANQGSEA. This CDR3 has 15 amino acids. Trimming removed 0 bases at V and 3 bases at J, with 12 bases between. CDR3 DNA: TGCAGCGTTGAAGATCCGAGGGGTCTCTACAATGAGCAGTTCTTC. It is translated as CSVEDPRGLYNEQFF.

This clonotype was seen repeatedly, ten times or more. V gene TRBV6-1 combines with J gene TRBJ2-1, with 14 bases lining up with TRBD2. CDR3 length: 18 amino acids. Trimming took 2 bases from V and 5 from J; bases not matched to a gene: 8. Per germline, CDR1 MNHNS and CDR2 SASEGT. The CDR3 here is CASSEPGLAGVKNNEQFF. CDR3 coding DNA: TGTGCCAGCAGTGAACCGGGACTAGCGGGAGTCAAAAACAATGAGCAGTTCTTC.

This clonotype came up many times. The chain combines TRBV12-5 with TRBJ1-5; D is undetermined. Trimming removed 11 bases at V and 3 bases at J, with 14 bases between. This CDR3 spans 13 amino acids. Per germline, CDR1 LGHNT and CDR2 FRNRAP. CDR3 region: CASAFVDNQPQHF. The DNA of the CDR3 is TGTGCTTCAGCCTTCGTAGACAATCAGCCCCAGCATTTT.

V and J are TRBV7-3 and TRBJ2-3; 10 bases align to TRBD2. The germline V gene has CDR1 SGHTA and CDR2 FQGTGA. V dropped 1 base and J dropped 8; count of bases not matched to a gene: 9. The CDR3 totals 16 residues. The CDR3 region is CASSLSGAGGPVTQYF. CDR3 nucleotides: TGTGCCAGCAGCTTAAGTGGAGCGGGAGGGCCGGTTACGCAGTATTTT.

In its sample, this clonotype was seen many times. The V and J genes are TRBV6-5 and TRBJ2-7, with no clear D. Between the trimmed V and J ends, which lost 3 bases and 6 bases, there was a span of 6 bases. There are 11 residues in the CDR3. Germline V lookup: CDR1 MNHEY, CDR2 SVGAGI. This chain's CDR3 is CASSYASEQYF. CDR3 DNA sequence: TGTGCCAGCAGTTATGCAAGCGAGCAGTACTTC.

This sequence joins TRBV12-3 or TRBV12-4 and TRBJ1-1; D unclear. V lost 3 bases to trimming and J lost 0 bases, with 8 bases between them. The CDR3 is made up of 14 amino acids. In DNA, the CDR3 is TGTGCCAGCAGTTTGCGGAACCTGAACACTGAAGCTTTCTTT. Protein: CASSLRNLNTEAFF.

The table lists this clonotype with a few counts. The V and J genes are TRBV5-1 and TRBJ2-6; no firm D call. The germline CDR1 and CDR2 sequences are SGHRS and YFSETQ. The CDR3 has 16 residues. Trimming removed 2 bases at V and 0 bases at J, with 9 bases between. In nucleotides, the CDR3 is TGCGCCAGCAGCTTTGGACGGGCCTCTGGGGCCAACGTCCTGACTTTC. Translated: CASSFGRASGANVLTF.

This clonotype has ten or more counts. The DNA of the CDR3 is TGTGCCAGCAGCCGCCCGGGGACAGGGGGGAGTGGGGCCAACGTCCTGACTTTC. Translated: CASSRPGTGGSGANVLTF. This chain joins TRBV5-4 and TRBJ2-6, with 11 nucleotides matching TRBD1. From germline, CDR1 is SGHNT and CDR2 YYREEE (reference sequence). The CDR3 loop spans 18 amino acids. The V and J ends lost 4 bases and 3 bases, in that order; junction bases with no gene match: 9. Combining the CDR3 with reference TRBV5-4 and TRBJ2-6 gives the whole variable domain ETGVTQSPTHLIKTRGQQVTLRCSSQSGHNTVSWYQQALGQGPQFIFQYYREEENGRGNFPPRFSGLQFPNYSSELNVNALELDDSALYLCASSRPGTGGSGANVLTFGAGSRLTVL.

The genes are TRBV2 and TRBJ1-2; D is possibly TRBD1 (5 bases). V dropped 5 bases and J dropped 2 bases, with 12 bases sitting between them. Germline assignment: CDR1 SNHLY and CDR2 FYNNEI. The CDR3 runs to 14 residues. The CDR3 nucleotides read TGTGCCAGCAGTCGAAGGGGCTCCAACTATGGCTACACCTTC. Translating it yields CASSRRGSNYGYTF.

This clonotype was observed a handful of times. CDR3: CASSPGGGGNQFGNTIYF. Here the CDR3 DNA reads TGTGCCAGCAGCCCGGGGGGAGGGGGAAATCAGTTTGGAAACACCATATATTTT. The rearrangement uses TRBV7-8 and TRBJ1-3; D is possibly TRBD1 (6 bases). The length of the CDR3 is 18 residues. V was trimmed by 5 bases and J by 3 bases, leaving 23 bases between them. Per the germline V gene, CDR1 is SGHVS and CDR2 is FQNEAQ.

This clonotype appeared a few times. In DNA, the CDR3 is TGTGCCTCCGTAGATCGAGCGGGAGGGCATACAGATACGCAGTATTTT. The encoded protein is CASVDRAGGHTDTQYF. This sequence joins TRBV19 and TRBJ2-3; 10 bases align to TRBD2. V trimming: 11 bases; J trimming: 3 bases; junction bases outside the gene matches: 14. This CDR3 comprises 16 residues. Looked up from germline, CDR1 is LNHDA and CDR2 is SQIVND (reference sequence).

The J gene is TRBJ2-1, the V gene TRBV19, with 12 nucleotides matching TRBD2. The V and J ends lost 5 bases and 7 bases, in that order; junction bases with no gene match: 9. Germline assignment: CDR1 LNHDA and CDR2 SQIVND (reference sequence). CDR3 length equals 16 residues. The CDR3 DNA follows: TGTGCCAGTAGTCGTAGGACTAGCGGGACCCCTAATGAGCAGTTCTTC. Amino acids: CASSRRTSGTPNEQFF.

This clonotype was observed many times. V usage is TRBV7-9 and J usage is TRBJ1-5, with 9 bases lining up with TRBD1. Unmatched junction bases numbered 10, after V lost 1 base and J lost 6 bases. CDR1 is SEHNR, CDR2 FQNEAQ, per germline (reference sequence). The CDR3 totals 17 residues. CDR3 amino acids: CASSLGEGDRELQPQHF. The CDR3 DNA sequence: TGTGCCAGCAGCTTAGGGGAAGGGGACAGGGAACTTCAGCCCCAGCATTTT.

This clonotype was observed at least ten times. The chain links TRBV10-3 to TRBJ2-2, with D maybe TRBD2 (6 bases). The germline V and J ends were trimmed by 0 bases and 4 bases, with 9 bases remaining between them. CDR1 and CDR2 from the germline V gene are ENHRY and SYGVKD. The CDR3 is made up of 15 amino acids. The CDR3 sequence is CAISESGTFTGELFF. In DNA, the CDR3 is TGTGCCATCAGTGAGTCCGGGACTTTCACCGGGGAGCTGTTTTTT.

Many counts were recorded for this clonotype. This rearrangement joins TRBV6-4 to TRBJ2-3; 8 nucleotides align to TRBD2. The germline V gene encodes CDR1 MRHNA and CDR2 SNTAGT. V trimming: 6 bases; J trimming: 6 bases; junction bases outside the gene matches: 11. CDR3 length: 15 amino acids. In DNA form, the CDR3 reads TGTGCCAGCAGCGCCCTGGCGGGGGGAATGGATACGCAGTATTTT. This translates into CASSALAGGMDTQYF.

This clonotype was observed a handful of times. The gene calls are TRBV6-8 and TRBJ2-1; TRBD2 aligns across 7 bases. Looked up from germline, CDR1 is MNHGY and CDR2 is SAAAGT. The J segment lost 8 bases and the V segment lost 5 bases, leaving 12 bases of the junction unmatched. The CDR3 runs to 15 residues. The CDR3 loop is CASSTGLGRSDEQFF. The CDR3 DNA sequence: TGTGCCAGCAGTACAGGACTAGGCCGGTCAGATGAGCAGTTCTTC.

J is TRBJ2-4 and V is TRBV28, with D perhaps TRBD1 or TRBD2 (5 bases each). Germline V gene sequence: CDR1 MDHEN, CDR2 SYDVKM. This CDR3 has 18 residues. Between the trimmed V and J ends, which lost 4 bases and 0 bases, there was a span of 19 bases. CDR3 amino acids: CASSSMPRGRLAKNIQYF. In DNA form, the CDR3 reads TGTGCCAGCAGTTCGATGCCCCGGGGACGTTTAGCCAAAAACATTCAGTACTTC.

As to this clonotype: A much more abundant neighbour one base away suggests this may be a read error. The rearrangement joins TRBV7-8 to TRBJ2-1; 8 bases map to TRBD2. CDR3 length: 15 residues. CDR1 is SGHVS, CDR2 FQNEAQ, per germline. The V segment lost 4 bases and the J segment 4 bases; nucleotides outside the gene matches: 6. The CDR3 sequence is CASSSPGLVYNEQFF. DNA for the CDR3: TGTGCCAGCAGCTCTCCGGGACTAGTGTACAATGAGCAGTTCTTC.